This T cell receptor beta chain was recovered during a study of regulatory T cells in long-lasting Graves disease. Study overall: Positive TSH receptor antibodies alongside over 5 years of antithyroid drugs were what marked Graves' disease as persistent.

Time point specified: persistent/refractory GD, antithyroid drugs over 5 years with positive TRAb. RNA isolated from PBMCs was used to make the TCR library. In this cohort, patients came from an endocrinology department located in Xi'an, China. Through Arm-PCR of CDR3 regions and iRepertoire HTBI primers, TCR beta libraries were built. TCRdb re-derived calls from the multiplex PCR reads in MiXCR, one entry per CDR3 protein. The profile shows roughly 430,000 distinct CDR3 sequences, over 20% of them singletons. The germline gives CDR1 SGHTA, CDR2 FQGTGA. Trimming removed 3 bases from V and 1 base from J; junction bases left unmatched: 4. The CDR3 length is 16 residues.

The clonotype comes from a female donor with Graves disease. This chain joins TRBV7-3 and TRBJ2-3, with TRBD2 matching over 10 bases. Sample: peripheral blood mononuclear cells (PBMCs), taken when the disease was refractory, from a patient treated with antithyroid drugs. The CDR3 sequence is CASSFSGRTRTDTQYF. Written as DNA, the CDR3 is TGTGCCAGCAGCTTTAGCGGGAGGACTCGCACAGATACGCAGTATTTT.